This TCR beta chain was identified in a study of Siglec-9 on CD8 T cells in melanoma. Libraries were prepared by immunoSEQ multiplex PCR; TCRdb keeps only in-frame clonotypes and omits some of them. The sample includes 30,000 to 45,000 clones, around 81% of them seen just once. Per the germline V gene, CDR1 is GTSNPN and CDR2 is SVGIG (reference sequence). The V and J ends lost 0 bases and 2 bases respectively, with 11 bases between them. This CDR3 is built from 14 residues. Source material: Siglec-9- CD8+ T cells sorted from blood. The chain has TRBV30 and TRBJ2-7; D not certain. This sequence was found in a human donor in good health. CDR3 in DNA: TGTGCCTGGAGTGTCAGTCCAGGACCCTACGAGCAGTACTTC. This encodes CAWSVSPGPYEQYF.